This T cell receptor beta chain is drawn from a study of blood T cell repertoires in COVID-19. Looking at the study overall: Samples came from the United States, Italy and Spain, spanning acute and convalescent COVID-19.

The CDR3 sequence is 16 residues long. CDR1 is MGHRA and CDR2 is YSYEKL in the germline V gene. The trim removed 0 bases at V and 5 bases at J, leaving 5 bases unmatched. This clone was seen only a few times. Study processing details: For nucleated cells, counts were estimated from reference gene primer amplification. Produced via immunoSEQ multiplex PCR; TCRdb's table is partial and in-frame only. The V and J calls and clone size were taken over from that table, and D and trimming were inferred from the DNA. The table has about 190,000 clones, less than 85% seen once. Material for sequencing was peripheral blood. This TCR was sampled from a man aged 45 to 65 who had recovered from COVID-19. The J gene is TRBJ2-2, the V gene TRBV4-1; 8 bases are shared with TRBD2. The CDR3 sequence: CASSQDTGRGTGELFF. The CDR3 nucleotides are TGCGCCAGCAGCCAAGATACCGGGAGGGGAACCGGGGAGCTGTTTTTT.